Reported below is one T cell receptor beta chain. Antigen unknown. Other nucleotide sequences from this sample produce the same CDR3. The record originates from a study of lymphopenia after photon versus proton radiotherapy. Study-level points and caveats: Post-nadir diversity loss with photons came from oligoclonal expansion, particularly CD8+ Temra cells.

Data came from immunoSEQ multiplex PCR; TCRdb stores just in-frame clones and leaves some out. The table shows under 80,000 clones, with about 86% occurring only once. This CDR3 spans 15 amino acids. Germline CDR1 reads GTSNPN; CDR2 reads SVGIG (reference sequence). Trimming took 0 bases from V and 2 from J; bases not matched to a gene: 3. This chain joins TRBV30 and TRBJ2-3; 9 bases map to TRBD2. Here the sequenced sample was peripheral blood, taken from a patient treated with photon-based radiotherapy. This clonotype was sampled from a man in his forties with gastric cancer. CDR3 nucleotide sequence: TGTGCCTGGAGTGTCGGCGGGGGGGCCACAGATACGCAGTATTTT. Amino acid sequence: CAWSVGGGATDTQYF.